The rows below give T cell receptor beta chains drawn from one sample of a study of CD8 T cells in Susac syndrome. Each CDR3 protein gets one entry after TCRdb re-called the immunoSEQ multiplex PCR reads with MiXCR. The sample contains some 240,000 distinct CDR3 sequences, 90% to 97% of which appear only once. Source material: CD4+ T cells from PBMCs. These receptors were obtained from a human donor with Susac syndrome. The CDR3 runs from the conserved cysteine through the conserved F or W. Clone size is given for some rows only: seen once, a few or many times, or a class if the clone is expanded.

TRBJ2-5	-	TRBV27	CASSPPGGVETQYF
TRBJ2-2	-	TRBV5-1	CASSLAQGNTGELFF
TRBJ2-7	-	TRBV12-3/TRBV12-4	CASRGTFTSYEQYF
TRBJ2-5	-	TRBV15	CATRLPIEEETQYF
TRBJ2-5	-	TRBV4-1	CASSPRQGGSETQYF
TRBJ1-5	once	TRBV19	CASRTTGTTNQPQHF
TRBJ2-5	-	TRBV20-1	CSAIERTFGLETQYF
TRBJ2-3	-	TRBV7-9	CASSSRAGGTADTQYF
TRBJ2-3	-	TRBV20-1	CSAPGGYTQYF
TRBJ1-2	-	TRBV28	CASSLRTNYGYTF
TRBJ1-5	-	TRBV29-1	CSVEIRGSDQPQHF
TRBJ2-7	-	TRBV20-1	CSAGRELREQYF
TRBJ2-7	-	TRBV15	CATSRHRPGQGAYEQYF
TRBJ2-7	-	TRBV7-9	CASSSSGYEQYF
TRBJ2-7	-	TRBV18	CASSPPTGFEQYF
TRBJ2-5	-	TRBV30	CAWGGQGLEETQYF
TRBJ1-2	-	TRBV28	CASSFSGRGLVGYTF
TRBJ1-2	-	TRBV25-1	CASSEPGMGYGYTF
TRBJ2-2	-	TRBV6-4	CASSDWAGELFF
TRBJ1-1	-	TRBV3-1	CASSPQGVTEAFF
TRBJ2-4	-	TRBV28	CASTWGQAKNIQYF
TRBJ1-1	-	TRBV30	CAWNLGAAFF
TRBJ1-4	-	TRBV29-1	CSVSPRLREKLFF
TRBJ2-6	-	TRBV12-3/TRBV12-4	CASSWTASGANVLTF
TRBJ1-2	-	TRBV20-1	CSAREGQDGYTF
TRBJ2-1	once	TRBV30	CAWSVRLGADEQFF
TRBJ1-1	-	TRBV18	CASSPRVDMNTEAFF
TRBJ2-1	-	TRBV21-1	CASSKTPRQYNEQFF
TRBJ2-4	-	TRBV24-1	CATSDSKVDKNIQYF
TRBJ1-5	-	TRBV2	CASSWTQGGNQPQHF
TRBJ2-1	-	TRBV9	CASSAPQDNEQFF
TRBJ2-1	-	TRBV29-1	CSVPRTSGRGGINEQFF
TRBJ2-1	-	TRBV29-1	CSVEVGTNEQFF
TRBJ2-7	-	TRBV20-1	CSARDLDPRDEQYF
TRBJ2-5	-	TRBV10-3	CAISEEQETQYF
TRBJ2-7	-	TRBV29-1	CSALGAGTYEQYF
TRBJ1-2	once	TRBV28	CASSLENPRGRGYTF
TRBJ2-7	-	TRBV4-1	CASSQGRTFYEQYF
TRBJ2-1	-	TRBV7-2	CASSSPRGEQFF
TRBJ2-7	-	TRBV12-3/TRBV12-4	CASSPSPGLAGAHEQYF
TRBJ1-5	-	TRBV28	CASSFRGRAAINQPQHF
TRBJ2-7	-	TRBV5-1	CASSLTSSFYEQYF
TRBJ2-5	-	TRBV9	CASSAGDSLQETQYF
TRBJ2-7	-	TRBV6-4	CASREDVSGEQYF
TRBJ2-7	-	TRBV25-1	CASSELTSGRALEQYF
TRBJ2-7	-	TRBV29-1	CSVVGLAGPYEQYF